This T cell receptor (beta chain) was recorded in a study of blood T cell repertoires in COVID-19. Data came from immunoSEQ multiplex PCR; TCRdb stores just in-frame clones and leaves some out. The data hold 250,000 to 350,000 clones, with nearly 90% observed a single time. V gave up 6 bases and J gave up 0 bases; unmatched junction bases: 8. Germline V gene sequence: CDR1 MDHEN, CDR2 SYDVKM. The CDR3 sequence is 15 residues long. J is TRBJ2-7 and V is TRBV28, with 7 positions matching TRBD1. This clonotype was obtained from a woman between 18 and 30 years old with acute COVID-19. Specimen: PBMCs or T cells enriched from blood (not recorded which). The CDR3 spells CASRPPGQTSYEQYF. The CDR3 DNA sequence: TGTGCCAGCAGGCCACCGGGACAGACCTCCTACGAGCAGTACTTC.